Listed here are 14 T cell receptor beta chains from one sample, sequenced in a study of blood T cells in healthy people across ages (dated by TCRdb to the mid-2010s). The library was obtained by 5' RACE. The data were produced on an Illumina HiSeq 2500. A second PCR of 7 to 11 cycles was performed with a sample-barcoded 5' primer and a J-beta primer mix. TCRdb reprocessed the public reads (quality trimming at Q25 with fastp, clone calling with MiXCR) and kept in-frame beta chains. Each entry merges the rows of one CDR3 protein and shows their most common DNA and genes. The sample table records around 870,000 distinct CDR3 sequences; around 28% of these occur just once. Clones ranked in the top ten supply roughly 17% of the sample. Sequenced material: blood. Receptor source: a woman older than 75 in good health.

This clonotype was found many times. This rearrangement joins TRBV18 to TRBJ2-1; the D call may be TRBD1 or TRBD2 (6 bases each). The CDR3 sequence is 15 residues long. V was shortened by 0 bases and J by 8 bases, with 14 bases between the two germline ends. CDR1 KGHSH and CDR2 LQKENI come from the germline V gene. Here the CDR3 reads CASSPPGGRDHEQFF. In DNA form, the CDR3 reads TGTGCCAGCTCACCACCGGGGGGCCGAGACCATGAGCAGTTCTTC.

The J gene is TRBJ2-3, the V gene TRBV12-3 or TRBV12-4; possibly TRBD1 for D (6 bases). V was clipped by 3 bases and J by 4 bases, with 14 bases between them. The CDR3 loop spans 15 amino acids. CDR3 in amino acids: CASSFSGVGADTQYF. CDR3 nucleotides: TGTGCCAGCAGTTTCTCAGGGGTTGGAGCAGATACGCAGTATTTT.

Concerning this clonotype: Since a much larger clone is just one base distant, this may be a read error. This CDR3 is CSLTGGGVYNEQYF. Written as DNA, the CDR3 is TGCAGCCTGACGGGCGGCGGGGTCTACAATGAGCAGTACTTC. The rearrangement links TRBV29-1 to TRBJ2-1; D possibly corresponds to TRBD2 (6 bases). Gene TRBJ2-7 matches the end of the DNA better, so the J call may be wrong. The CDR3 runs to 14 residues. CDR1 and CDR2 (germline): SQVTM, ANQGSEA.

The J gene is TRBJ1-3, the V gene TRBV20-1; D gene ambiguous. Germline V gene lookup returns CDR1 DFQATT and CDR2 SNEGSKA (reference sequence). The CDR3 consists of 14 residues. The V gene lost 1 base and the J gene lost 4 bases, with 11 bases spanning the gap. The CDR3: CSARGPLGGNTIYF. CDR3 sequence (DNA): TGCAGTGCTAGAGGCCCATTGGGAGGAAACACCATATATTTT.

Comments on this clonotype: One base away lies a much larger clone, so this may be a sequencing read error. The J gene is TRBJ2-7, the V gene TRBV6-1; 8 bases map to TRBD1. This CDR3 has 15 residues. The germline CDR1 and CDR2 sequences are MNHNS and SASEGT. CDR3 nucleotide sequence: TGTGCCAGCAGATATACAGGGGGTCCCGTAGGCGAGCGGTACTTC. It specifies CASRYTGGPVGERYF.

This clonotype came up many times. The chain has TRBV11-2 and TRBJ2-3, with 9 bases identical to TRBD2. The V gene end was trimmed by 5 bases and the J gene end by 3 bases; junction bases not matched to a gene: 9. This CDR3 has 16 residues. Germline V lookup: CDR1 SGHAT, CDR2 FQNNGV. Written as DNA, the CDR3 is TGTGCCAGCAGCATACCGGGACTAGCTCTTACAGATACGCAGTATTTT. It encodes CASSIPGLALTDTQYF.

This rearrangement joins TRBV30 to TRBJ1-1; D is perhaps TRBD1 (5 bases). This CDR3 has 14 amino acids. In germline, CDR1 is GTSNPN, CDR2 SVGIG (reference sequence). Trimming took 2 bases from V and 0 from J, leaving 10 bases between them. The CDR3 here is CAWSQGTLNTEAFF. The CDR3 nucleotides read TGTGCCTGGAGTCAAGGGACCTTGAACACTGAAGCTTTCTTT. Looking up the rest from reference TRBV30 and TRBJ1-1 gives the full variable domain: SQTIHQWPATLVQPVGSPLSLECTVEGTSNPNLYWYRQAAGRGLQLLFYSVGIGQISSEVPQNLSASRPQDRQFILSSKKLLLSDSGFYLCAWSQGTLNTEAFFGQGTRLTVV.

As to this clonotype: Relative to the germline gene, one junction end is altered; a read error may explain this. The V gene is TRBV20-1, the J gene TRBJ2-1; 10 bases agree with TRBD2. The CDR3 is 14 residues long. The V gene's germline CDR1 is DFQATT and CDR2 SNEGSKA (reference sequence). This CDR3 reads CSAMSGGAINKQFF. The CDR3, as DNA: TGCAGTGCTATGAGCGGGGGGGCTATCAATAAGCAGTTCTTC.

The CDR3 loop is CASGSAGAPGELFF. The CDR3 coding sequence is TGTGCCAGCGGGTCGGCAGGGGCCCCCGGGGAGCTGTTTTTT. The chain recombines TRBV12-3 or TRBV12-4 with TRBJ2-2; tentatively, D is TRBD1 (6 bases). The CDR3 contains 14 residues. Trimming cost V 8 bases and J 6 bases, with 16 bases left between them.

The table lists this clonotype with many counts. The genes are TRBV7-2 and TRBJ2-3, with D possibly matching TRBD1 (6 bases). The CDR3 consists of 13 residues. The V and J ends lost 2 bases and 7 bases respectively, with 10 bases between them. Germline CDR1 reads SGHTA; CDR2 reads FQGNSA. CDR3 DNA: TGTGCCAGCAGCTTACCGGGACACTATACGCAGTATTTT. This sequence encodes CASSLPGHYTQYF.

V is TRBV6-2 or TRBV6-3 and J is TRBJ2-7, with TRBD1 matching over 7 bases. The CDR3 spans 15 residues. Germline assignment: CDR1 MNHEY and CDR2 SVGEGT. V was clipped by 5 bases and J by 9 bases; unmatched bases: 16. CDR3 sequence (DNA): TGTGCCAGCAGTATCACCGGGACAGAGGTACGAGGGCAGTACTTC. Translating gives CASSITGTEVRGQYF.

The genes are TRBV11-3 and TRBJ2-1; 7 bases agree with TRBD2. V was clipped by 1 base and J by 0 bases; unmatched bases: 6. Looked up from germline, CDR1 is SGHNT and CDR2 is YENEEA. This CDR3 spans 17 amino acids. CDR3 nucleotides: TGTGCCAGCAGCTTAGGTCTCCAGCGGGGCTCCTACAATGAGCAGTTCTTC. Protein sequence: CASSLGLQRGSYNEQFF.

The genes are TRBV4-2 and TRBJ1-1; TRBD1 is a possible D gene (5 bases). V was shortened by 1 base and J by 0 bases, with 9 bases between the two germline ends. From germline, CDR1 is LGHNA and CDR2 YNFKEQ. The CDR3 is made up of 15 amino acids. CDR3 sequence reads: CASSQVQGLNTEAFF. For the CDR3, the DNA is TGTGCCAGCAGCCAAGTCCAGGGATTGAACACTGAAGCTTTCTTT.

This clonotype was picked up a small number of times. The rearrangement joins TRBV18 to TRBJ2-4; D is possibly TRBD1 or TRBD2 (5 bases each). CDR3 length: 15 amino acids. Trimming stripped 1 base from V and 0 bases from J, with 7 bases between. Germline V gives CDR1 KGHSH, CDR2 LQKENI. This CDR3 reads CASSPRDVAKNIQYF. The CDR3 DNA is TGTGCCAGCTCACCACGGGACGTAGCCAAAAACATTCAGTACTTC.